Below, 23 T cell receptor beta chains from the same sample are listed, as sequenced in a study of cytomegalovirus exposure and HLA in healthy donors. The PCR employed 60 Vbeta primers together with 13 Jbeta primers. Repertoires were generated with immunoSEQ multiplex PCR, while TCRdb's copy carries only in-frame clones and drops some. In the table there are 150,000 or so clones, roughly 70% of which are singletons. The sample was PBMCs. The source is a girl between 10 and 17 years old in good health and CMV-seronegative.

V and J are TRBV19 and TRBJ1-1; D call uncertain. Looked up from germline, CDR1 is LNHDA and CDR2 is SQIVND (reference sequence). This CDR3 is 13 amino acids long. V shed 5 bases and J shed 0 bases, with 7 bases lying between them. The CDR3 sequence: CASSVSMNTEAFF. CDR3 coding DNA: TGTGCCAGTAGTGTGTCCATGAACACTGAAGCTTTCTTT.

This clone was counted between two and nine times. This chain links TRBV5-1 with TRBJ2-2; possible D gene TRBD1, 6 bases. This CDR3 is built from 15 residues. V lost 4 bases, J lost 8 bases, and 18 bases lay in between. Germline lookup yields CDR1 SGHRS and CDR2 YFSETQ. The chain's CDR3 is CASSIGQPGGGELFF. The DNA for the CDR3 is TGCGCCAGCAGCATAGGACAGCCAGGAGGTGGGGAGCTGTTTTTT. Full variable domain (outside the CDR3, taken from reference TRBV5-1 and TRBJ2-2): KAGVTQTPRYLIKTRGQQVTLSCSPISGHRSVSWYQQTPGQGLQFLFEYFSETQRNKGNFPGRFSGRQFSNSRSEMNVSTLELGDSALYLCASSIGQPGGGELFFGEGSRLTVL.

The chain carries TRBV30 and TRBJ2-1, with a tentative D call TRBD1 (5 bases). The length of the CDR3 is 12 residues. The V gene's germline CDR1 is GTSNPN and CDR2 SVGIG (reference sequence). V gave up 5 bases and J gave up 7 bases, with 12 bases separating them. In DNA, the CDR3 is TGTGCCTGGTTGGGTGGGGCTAATGAGCAGTTCTTC. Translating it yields CAWLGGANEQFF.

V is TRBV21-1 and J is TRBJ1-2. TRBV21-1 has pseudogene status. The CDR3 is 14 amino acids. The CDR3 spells CASSKNGPEGGYTF. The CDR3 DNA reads TGTGCCAGCAGCAAAAATGGCCCGGAGGGGGGCTACACCTTC.

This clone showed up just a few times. The CDR3 DNA reads as TGCGCCAGCAGCTTGGCTGGGACAGGTAGAAGCACCATATATTTT. Encoded protein: CASSLAGTGRSTIYF. The V call is TRBV5-1, the J call TRBJ1-3; 8 bases match TRBD1. The CDR3 is 15 residues long. V trimming: 0 bases; J trimming: 9 bases; junction bases outside the gene matches: 8. The germline V gene encodes CDR1 SGHRS and CDR2 YFSETQ.

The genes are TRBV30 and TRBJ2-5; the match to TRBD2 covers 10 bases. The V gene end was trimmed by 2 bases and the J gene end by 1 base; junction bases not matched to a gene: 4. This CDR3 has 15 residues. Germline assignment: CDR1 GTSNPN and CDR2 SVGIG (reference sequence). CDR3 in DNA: TGTGCCTGGAGTCTCAGCGGGGGGGCCCAAGAGACCCAGTACTTC. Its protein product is CAWSLSGGAQETQYF.

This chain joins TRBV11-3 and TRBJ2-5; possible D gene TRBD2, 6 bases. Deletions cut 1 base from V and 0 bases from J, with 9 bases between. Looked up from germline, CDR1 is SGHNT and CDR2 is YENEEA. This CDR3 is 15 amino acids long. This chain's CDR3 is CASSLGGGDQETQYF. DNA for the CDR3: TGTGCCAGCAGCTTAGGGGGCGGGGACCAAGAGACCCAGTACTTC.

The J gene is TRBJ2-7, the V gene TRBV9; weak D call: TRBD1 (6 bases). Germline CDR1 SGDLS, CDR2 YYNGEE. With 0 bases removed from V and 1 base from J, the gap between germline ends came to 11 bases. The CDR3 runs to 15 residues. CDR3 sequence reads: CASSVATGHSYEQYF. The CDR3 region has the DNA TGTGCCAGCAGCGTAGCGACGGGACATTCCTACGAGCAGTACTTC.

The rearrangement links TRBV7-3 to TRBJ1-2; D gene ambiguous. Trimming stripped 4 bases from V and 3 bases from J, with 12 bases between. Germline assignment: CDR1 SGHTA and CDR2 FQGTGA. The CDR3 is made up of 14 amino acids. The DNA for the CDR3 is TGTGCCAGCAGCTCCGCAGTGGTCGACTATGGCTACACCTTC. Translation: CASSSAVVDYGYTF.

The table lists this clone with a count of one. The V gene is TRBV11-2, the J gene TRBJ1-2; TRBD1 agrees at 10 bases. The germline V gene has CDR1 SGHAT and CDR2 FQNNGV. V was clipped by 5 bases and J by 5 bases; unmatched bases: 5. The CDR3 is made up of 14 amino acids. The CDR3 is CASSQGQGFYGYTF. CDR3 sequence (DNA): TGTGCCAGCAGCCAGGGACAGGGGTTTTATGGCTACACCTTC.

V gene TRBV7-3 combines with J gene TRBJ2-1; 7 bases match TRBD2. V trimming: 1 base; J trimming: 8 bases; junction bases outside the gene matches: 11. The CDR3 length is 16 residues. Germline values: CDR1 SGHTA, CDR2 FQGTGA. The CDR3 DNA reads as TGTGCCAGCAGCTTAAGGGGTCGGGCAGGGAGGGATGAGCAGTTCTTC. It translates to CASSLRGRAGRDEQFF. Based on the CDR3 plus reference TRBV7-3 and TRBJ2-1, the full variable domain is GAGVSQTPSNKVTEKGKYVELRCDPISGHTALYWYRQSLGQGPEFLIYFQGTGAADDSGLPNDRFFAVRPEGSVSTLKIQRTERGDSAVYLCASSLRGRAGRDEQFFGPGTRLTVL.

The CDR3: CASSARTTGDPQKNTGELFF. In DNA, the CDR3 is TGTGCCAGCAGCGCCCGGACGACAGGGGACCCCCAAAAGAACACCGGGGAGCTGTTTTTT. V and J are TRBV9 and TRBJ2-2; 8 positions agree with TRBD1. The V gene end was trimmed by 3 bases and the J gene end by 1 base; junction bases not matched to a gene: 17. Germline CDR1 is SGDLS and CDR2 is YYNGEE. CDR3 length: 20 amino acids.

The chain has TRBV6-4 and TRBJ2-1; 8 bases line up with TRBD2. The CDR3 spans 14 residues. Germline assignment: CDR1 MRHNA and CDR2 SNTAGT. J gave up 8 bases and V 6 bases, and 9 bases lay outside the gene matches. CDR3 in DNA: TGTGCCAGCAGGTCGGGGGGGCAAGGCGATGAGCAGTTCTTC. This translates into CASRSGGQGDEQFF.

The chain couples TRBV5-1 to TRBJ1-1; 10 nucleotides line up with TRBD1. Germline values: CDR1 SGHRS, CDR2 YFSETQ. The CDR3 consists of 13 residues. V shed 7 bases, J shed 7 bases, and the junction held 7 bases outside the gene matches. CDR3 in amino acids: CASSGQGRGEAFF. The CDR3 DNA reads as TGCGCCAGCTCGGGACAGGGGCGGGGTGAAGCTTTCTTT.

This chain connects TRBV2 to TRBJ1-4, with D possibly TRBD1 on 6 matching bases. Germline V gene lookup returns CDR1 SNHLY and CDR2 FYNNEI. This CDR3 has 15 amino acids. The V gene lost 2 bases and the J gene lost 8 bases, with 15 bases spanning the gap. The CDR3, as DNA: TGTGCCAGCAGTGAAACAGGGATGTTGGGAGAAAAACTGTTTTTT. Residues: CASSETGMLGEKLFF.

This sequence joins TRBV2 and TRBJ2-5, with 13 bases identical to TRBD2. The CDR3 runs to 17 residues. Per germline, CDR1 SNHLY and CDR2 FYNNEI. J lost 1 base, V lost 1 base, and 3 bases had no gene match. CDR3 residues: CASSEVGLAGTQETQYF. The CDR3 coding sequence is TGTGCCAGCAGTGAAGTGGGACTAGCGGGGACCCAAGAGACCCAGTACTTC.

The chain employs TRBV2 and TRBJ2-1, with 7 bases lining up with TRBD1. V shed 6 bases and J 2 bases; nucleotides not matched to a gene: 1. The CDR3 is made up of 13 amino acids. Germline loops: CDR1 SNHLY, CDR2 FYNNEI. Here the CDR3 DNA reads TGTGCCAGCAGGACAGGGACCTACAATGAGCAGTTCTTC. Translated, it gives CASRTGTYNEQFF. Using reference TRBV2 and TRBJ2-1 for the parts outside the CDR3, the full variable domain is EPEVTQTPSHQVTQMGQEVILRCVPISNHLYFYWYRQILGQKVEFLVSFYNNEISEKSEIFDDQFSVERPDGSNFTLKIRSTKLEDSAMYFCASRTGTYNEQFFGPGTRLTVL.

The CDR3 bases are TGTGCCAGCAGTCCGGACACGACAGGCTATGAAAAACTGTTTTTT. It translates to CASSPDTTGYEKLFF. The rearrangement joins TRBV27 to TRBJ1-4; D is possibly TRBD1 (6 bases). Trimming left V 5 bases short and J 6 bases short, with 16 bases between. The CDR3 is made up of 15 amino acids. Germline lookup yields CDR1 MNHEY and CDR2 SMNVEV (reference sequence).

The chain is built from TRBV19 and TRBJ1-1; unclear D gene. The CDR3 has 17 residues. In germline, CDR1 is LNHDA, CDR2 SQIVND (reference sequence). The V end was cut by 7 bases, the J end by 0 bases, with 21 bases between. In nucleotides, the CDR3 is TGTGCCAGTAATAGCCTAGGTAGCGGTAAATTGAACACTGAAGCTTTCTTT. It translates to CASNSLGSGKLNTEAFF.

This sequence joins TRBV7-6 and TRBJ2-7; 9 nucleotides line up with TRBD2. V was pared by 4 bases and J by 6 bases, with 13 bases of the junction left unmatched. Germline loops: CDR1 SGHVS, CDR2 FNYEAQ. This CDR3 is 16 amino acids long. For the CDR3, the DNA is TGTGCCAGCAGCTCCACCTGGGGGCTAGCGGGGAGCGAGCAGTACTTC. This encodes CASSSTWGLAGSEQYF.

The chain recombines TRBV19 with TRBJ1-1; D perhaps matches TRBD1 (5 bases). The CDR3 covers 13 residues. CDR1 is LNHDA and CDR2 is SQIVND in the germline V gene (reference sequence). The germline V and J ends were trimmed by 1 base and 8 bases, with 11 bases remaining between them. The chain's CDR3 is CASSIVAGHEAFF. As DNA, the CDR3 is TGTGCCAGTAGTATAGTGGCGGGGCACGAAGCTTTCTTT. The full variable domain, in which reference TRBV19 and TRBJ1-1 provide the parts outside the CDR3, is DGGITQSPKYLFRKEGQNVTLSCEQNLNHDAMYWYRQDPGQGLRLIYYSQIVNDFQKGDIAEGYSVSREKKESFPLTVTSAQKNPTAFYLCASSIVAGHEAFFGQGTRLTVV.

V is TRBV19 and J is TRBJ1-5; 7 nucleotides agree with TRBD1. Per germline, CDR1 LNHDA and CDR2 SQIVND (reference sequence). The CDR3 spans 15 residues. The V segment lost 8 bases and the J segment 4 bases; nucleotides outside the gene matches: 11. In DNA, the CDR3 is TGTGCCAGTGCTGAGACAGGGAATGGTAATCAGCCCCAGCATTTT. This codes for CASAETGNGNQPQHF. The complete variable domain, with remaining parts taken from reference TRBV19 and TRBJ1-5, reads DGGITQSPKYLFRKEGQNVTLSCEQNLNHDAMYWYRQDPGQGLRLIYYSQIVNDFQKGDIAEGYSVSREKKESFPLTVTSAQKNPTAFYLCASAETGNGNQPQHFGDGTRLSIL.

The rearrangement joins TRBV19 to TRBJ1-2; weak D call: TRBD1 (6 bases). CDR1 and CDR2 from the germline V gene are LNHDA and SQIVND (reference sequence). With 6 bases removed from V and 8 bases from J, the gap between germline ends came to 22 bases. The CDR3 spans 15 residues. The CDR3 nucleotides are TGTGCCAGTAGCAGACCCGGGACACCGGTTCGGGGCTACACCTTC. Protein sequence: CASSRPGTPVRGYTF.